What follows are 30 T cell receptor beta chains derived from one specimen sequenced in a study of TIL therapy for anti-PD-1-resistant metastatic lung cancer. Sequencing used immunoSEQ v3. TCRdb's table, derived via immunoSEQ multiplex PCR, lists solely in-frame clones and lacks some. The sample has about 17,000 clones; around 79% are singletons. The time point: pre-treatment sample, taken before nivolumab and TIL therapy. Sequenced material: blood, taken at baseline. The receptors here all came from a person between 30 and 80 years old with non-small cell lung cancer.

CDR3 sequence (DNA): TGTGCCAGCTCACTCACTAGTGGGGGCTCCTACAATGAGCAGTTCTTC. It yields the protein CASSLTSGGSYNEQFF. This chain links TRBV18 with TRBJ2-1; perhaps D is TRBD1 or TRBD2 (5 bases each). V was shortened by 4 bases and J by 0 bases, with 13 bases between the two germline ends. The length of the CDR3 is 16 residues. Germline CDR1 reads KGHSH; CDR2 reads LQKENI.

This clone was seen only a few times. The gene calls are TRBV2 and TRBJ2-1; possibly TRBD2 for D (5 bases). Germline loops: CDR1 SNHLY, CDR2 FYNNEI. The CDR3 covers 13 residues. V lost 7 bases and J 1 base, leaving 8 bases between the germline ends. The CDR3 here is CASKRASYNEQFF. CDR3 DNA: TGTGCCAGCAAGAGGGCATCCTACAATGAGCAGTTCTTC.

The chain joins TRBV11-2 to TRBJ1-1; D is unresolved. This CDR3 comprises 14 residues. With 0 bases removed from V and 1 base from J, the gap between germline ends came to 6 bases. Germline V lookup: CDR1 SGHAT, CDR2 FQNNGV. The CDR3 reads CASSLDRGNTEAFF. CDR3 in DNA: TGTGCCAGCAGCTTAGATCGGGGGAACACTGAAGCTTTCTTT.

There are a few counts of this clone. The chain employs TRBV12-3 or TRBV12-4 and TRBJ1-2; D is perhaps TRBD1 (5 bases). This CDR3 has 12 amino acids. Trimming took off 3 bases at V and 7 bases at J, with 9 bases between the two ends. As DNA, the CDR3 is TGTGCCAGCAGTTTTGAAGGGGCTGGCTACACCTTC. Encoded protein: CASSFEGAGYTF.

This chain connects TRBV3-1 (or the pseudogene TRBV3-2) to TRBJ1-5; TRBD1 might be the D (5 bases). The CDR3 has 13 residues. From germline, CDR1 is LGHDT and CDR2 YNNKEL (reference sequence). V was cut by 1 base and J by 6 bases, with 7 bases left in between. The CDR3 loop reads CASSQGRGQPQHF. For the CDR3, the DNA is TGTGCCAGCAGCCAAGGGAGGGGTCAGCCCCAGCATTTT.

This sequence joins TRBV29-1 and TRBJ1-1, with TRBD1 matching 10 bases. The V gene end was trimmed by 7 bases and the J gene end by 7 bases; junction bases not matched to a gene: 3. The CDR3 sequence is 11 residues long. The germline CDR1 and CDR2 sequences are SQVTM and ANQGSEA. CDR3 nucleotides: TGCAGCGCCGGACAGGGGGTTGAAGCTTTCTTT. It yields the protein CSAGQGVEAFF.

This chain uses TRBV10-3 with TRBJ2-3, with D possibly being TRBD2 (7 bases). Between the trimmed V and J ends, which lost 8 bases and 3 bases, there was a span of 18 bases. This CDR3 is 15 amino acids long. Germline loops: CDR1 ENHRY, CDR2 SYGVKD. The DNA for the CDR3 is TGTGCCATCCAGTCGCAGGGAGGGGGAACAGATACGCAGTATTTT. This sequence encodes CAIQSQGGGTDTQYF.

The chain employs TRBV12-3 or TRBV12-4 and TRBJ2-7; perhaps TRBD1 as D (6 bases). CDR3 size: 13 residues. V lost 6 bases to trimming and J lost 3 bases, with 12 bases between them. The CDR3 nucleotides are TGTGCCAGCAGACTCGGACAGAGCTACGAGCAGTACTTC. Translated: CASRLGQSYEQYF.

This clone was counted between two and nine times. The chain couples TRBV4-2 to TRBJ2-2, with 7 bases fitting TRBD1. Germline V lookup: CDR1 LGHNA, CDR2 YNFKEQ. V trimming: 0 bases; J trimming: 7 bases; junction bases outside the gene matches: 11. This CDR3 spans 17 amino acids. CDR3 coding DNA: TGTGCCAGCAGCCAAGATAGGGGACAGAGAAGTTTCGGGGAGCTGTTTTTT. Its protein product is CASSQDRGQRSFGELFF.

The gene calls are TRBV6-5 and TRBJ1-5, with D tentatively TRBD1 (5 bases). Trimming left V 5 bases short and J 0 bases short, with 8 bases between. Germline V gene sequence: CDR1 MNHEY, CDR2 SVGAGI. The CDR3 runs 14 residues. In nucleotides, the CDR3 is TGTGCCAGCAGTAGGACACTTAGCAATCAGCCCCAGCATTTT. As protein: CASSRTLSNQPQHF.

The genes are TRBV11-2 and TRBJ2-7; 11 bases fit TRBD2. The trim removed 5 bases at V and 0 bases at J, leaving 9 bases unmatched. CDR3 length equals 17 residues. Germline lookup yields CDR1 SGHAT and CDR2 FQNNGV. CDR3 loop: CASSHPSGGPSSYEQYF. CDR3 DNA: TGTGCCAGCAGCCACCCTAGCGGGGGGCCCAGCTCCTACGAGCAGTACTTC.

This clone was recorded only once. The chain is built from TRBV6-5 and TRBJ1-3; 7 positions match TRBD1. Germline CDR1 MNHEY, CDR2 SVGAGI. Trimming cost V 2 bases and J 8 bases; bases outside gene matches: 3. The CDR3 runs 13 residues. The CDR3 region has the DNA TGTGCCAGCAGTTACAGGGGGCGGGACACCATATATTTT. This translates into CASSYRGRDTIYF.

V usage is TRBV6-1 and J usage is TRBJ1-5; perhaps TRBD1 as D (5 bases). CDR1 is MNHNS and CDR2 is SASEGT in the germline V gene. This CDR3 has 15 amino acids. V dropped 1 base and J dropped 7 bases, with 14 bases sitting between them. CDR3 bases: TGTGCCAGCAGTGAAGGAAAAGGGGAAGCCCAGCCCCAGCATTTT. Its protein product is CASSEGKGEAQPQHF.

The chain carries TRBV13 and TRBJ1-2; 9 nucleotides agree with TRBD1. From germline, CDR1 is PRHDT and CDR2 FYEKMQ (reference sequence). This CDR3 is built from 15 residues. V shed 3 bases, J shed 3 bases, and the junction held 5 bases outside the gene matches. CDR3 in amino acids: CASSLEGTGHYGYTF. The CDR3 DNA sequence: TGTGCCAGCAGCTTGGAGGGGACAGGGCACTATGGCTACACCTTC.

V and J are TRBV6-6 and TRBJ1-6, with D possibly matching TRBD1 (5 bases). This CDR3 is built from 15 residues. Trimming took off 4 bases at V and 9 bases at J, with 16 bases between the two ends. Germline V gene lookup returns CDR1 MNHNY and CDR2 SVGAGI (reference sequence). The CDR3 region has the DNA TGTGCCAGCAGTTCAGAGGGGCCCGGGGGTTCACCCCTCCACTTT. Its translation: CASSSEGPGGSPLHF.

This clone was detected once. This sequence joins TRBV4-2 and TRBJ2-2, with D tentatively TRBD2 (5 bases). This CDR3 is built from 15 residues. Per the germline V gene, CDR1 is LGHNA and CDR2 is YNFKEQ. The germline V and J ends were trimmed by 1 base and 3 bases, with 9 bases remaining between them. CDR3 nucleotides: TGTGCCAGCAGCCAAGTTTCGCGGGACACCGGGGAGCTGTTTTTT. Protein: CASSQVSRDTGELFF.

This chain joins TRBV15 and TRBJ1-2, with no clear D. The CDR3 runs 15 residues. The germline V gene has CDR1 LNHNV and CDR2 YYDKDF (reference sequence). The V gene lost 4 bases and the J gene lost 5 bases, with 17 bases spanning the gap. The CDR3 coding sequence is TGTGCCACCAGCATCCCCGGTAGGACGCAGTATGGCTACACCTTC. Translating it yields CATSIPGRTQYGYTF.

This clone was seen a few times. This sequence joins TRBV5-5 and TRBJ2-5, with 8 bases aligning to TRBD2. V lost 4 bases to trimming and J lost 2 bases; unmatched junction nucleotides: 4. This CDR3 is 14 amino acids long. CDR1 and CDR2 (germline): SGHKS, YYEKEE (reference sequence). CDR3 in DNA: TGTGCCAGCAGCCCGGGAGGGGGGCAAGAGACCCAGTACTTC. Its protein is CASSPGGGQETQYF.

This clone appeared a single time. The chain carries TRBV10-3 and TRBJ1-1; no reliable D call. The CDR3 extends over 12 amino acids. In germline, CDR1 is ENHRY, CDR2 SYGVKD. Trimming took 6 bases from V and 7 from J, leaving 12 bases between them. The CDR3 loop is CAIRTPGGEAFF. The CDR3 nucleotides read TGTGCCATCAGGACTCCGGGTGGTGAAGCTTTCTTT.

The gene calls are TRBV19 and TRBJ2-7; no reliable D call. The CDR3 runs to 10 residues. V lost 9 bases and J lost 5, with 8 bases in between. The germline V gene encodes CDR1 LNHDA and CDR2 SQIVND (reference sequence). For the CDR3, the DNA is TGTGCCAGCGGTCTTGACGAGCAGTACTTC. The encoded protein is CASGLDEQYF. Full variable domain (remainder filled in from reference TRBV19 and TRBJ2-7): DGGITQSPKYLFRKEGQNVTLSCEQNLNHDAMYWYRQDPGQGLRLIYYSQIVNDFQKGDIAEGYSVSREKKESFPLTVTSAQKNPTAFYLCASGLDEQYFGPGTRLTVT.

This rearrangement joins TRBV14 to TRBJ2-3; weak D call: TRBD2 (5 bases). In germline, CDR1 is SGHDN, CDR2 FVKESK. V was clipped by 4 bases and J by 4 bases, with 15 bases between them. The CDR3 runs to 15 residues. CDR3 sequence reads: CASSRRGTAADTQYF. The CDR3 nucleotides read TGTGCCAGCAGCCGACGGGGAACGGCGGCAGATACGCAGTATTTT.

The chain couples TRBV9 to TRBJ2-7, with D tentatively TRBD1 or TRBD2 (6 bases each). The germline V and J ends were trimmed by 0 bases and 6 bases, with 10 bases remaining between them. The CDR3 consists of 13 residues. The V gene's germline CDR1 is SGDLS and CDR2 YYNGEE. CDR3 loop: CASSVGGAGEQYF. CDR3 DNA: TGTGCCAGCAGCGTAGGGGGGGCAGGCGAGCAGTACTTC. Using reference TRBV9 and TRBJ2-7 for the parts outside the CDR3, the full variable domain is DSGVTQTPKHLITATGQRVTLRCSPRSGDLSVYWYQQSLDQGLQFLIQYYNGEERAKGNILERFSAQQFPDLHSELNLSSLELGDSALYFCASSVGGAGEQYFGPGTRLTVT.

A remark on this clone: Compared with germline, one end of the junction differs, possibly owing to a read error. The DNA of the CDR3 is TGTGCCAGCAGTCGGGGAGGGGTAACGCTCTTC. Residues: CASSRGGVTLF. The chain joins TRBV3-1 (or the pseudogene TRBV3-2) to TRBJ2-1; TRBD2 aligns across 7 bases. CDR3 size: 11 residues. Germline CDR1 LGHDT, CDR2 YNNKEL (reference sequence).

The CDR3 DNA follows: TGTGCCAGCAGCAAAGCCCCCCACATTCAGTACTTC. This sequence encodes CASSKAPHIQYF. The chain links TRBV21-1 to TRBJ2-4. TRBV21-1 constitutes a pseudogene. The CDR3 extends over 12 amino acids.

The genes are TRBV11-2 and TRBJ2-7; TRBD2 might be the D (5 bases). The CDR3 consists of 13 residues. Trimming removed 5 bases at V and 3 bases at J, with 11 bases between. Per germline, CDR1 SGHAT and CDR2 FQNNGV. The CDR3 DNA reads as TGTGCCAGCAGCCCTACTAGTAGCTACGAGCAGTACTTC. Translation gives CASSPTSSYEQYF.

The rearrangement joins TRBV2 to TRBJ2-6; D gene unclear. CDR1 and CDR2 (germline): SNHLY, FYNNEI. The V and J ends lost 6 bases and 1 base respectively, with 4 bases between them. There are 13 residues in the CDR3. DNA of the CDR3: TGTGCCAGCAGCGGTTCTGGGGCCAACGTCCTGACTTTC. Its translation: CASSGSGANVLTF.

The rearrangement uses TRBV4-3 and TRBJ1-2; 8 bases are a match to TRBD1. Germline V gene data show CDR1 as LGHNA and CDR2 as YSLEER. CDR3 size: 15 residues. J gave up 7 bases and V 3 bases, and 10 bases lay outside the gene matches. This chain's CDR3 is CASSHMGQAPGGYTF. The CDR3 nucleotides are TGCGCCAGCAGCCATATGGGACAGGCCCCTGGTGGCTACACCTTC.

DNA for the CDR3: TGCGCCAGCAGCTTAAGACAGGGGGGAAGGAACACTGAAGCTTTCTTT. It codes for CASSLRQGGRNTEAFF. The V call is TRBV5-1, the J call TRBJ1-1; 9 nucleotides align to TRBD1. V lost 2 bases to trimming and J lost 1 base; unmatched junction nucleotides: 6. The CDR3 runs 16 residues. Germline V gene sequence: CDR1 SGHRS, CDR2 YFSETQ.

The chain couples TRBV5-4 to TRBJ2-3; 12 bases are a match to TRBD2. V trimming: 4 bases; J trimming: 9 bases; junction bases outside the gene matches: 12. The length of the CDR3 is 16 residues. From germline, CDR1 is SGHNT and CDR2 YYREEE (reference sequence). CDR3 nucleotides: TGTGCCAGCAGCGAGCCTAGCGGGGGGGCGTTAAGGACGCAGTATTTT. It encodes CASSEPSGGALRTQYF.

The genes are TRBV24-1 and TRBJ2-1; a possible D gene is TRBD1 (6 bases). This CDR3 is 17 amino acids long. Between the trimmed V and J ends, which lost 5 bases and 4 bases, there was a span of 20 bases. Germline assignment: CDR1 KGHDR and CDR2 SFDVKD. CDR3 bases: TGTGCCACCAGTGGATGGAGCAAGACTACAGGGTACAATGAGCAGTTCTTC. This sequence encodes CATSGWSKTTGYNEQFF.